This T cell receptor beta chain was found in a study of blood T cell repertoires in COVID-19. Background on the study: Donors in the United States, Italy and Spain gave samples during acute or convalescent COVID-19.

CDR3 size: 14 residues. Looked up from germline, CDR1 is LGHNA and CDR2 is YSLEER. V was shortened by 3 bases and J by 4 bases, with 10 bases between the two germline ends. Study processing details: Amplification of reference gene primers was used by the study to estimate nucleated cell counts. The data were produced by immunoSEQ multiplex PCR, yet TCRdb's version contains in-frame clones alone and is incomplete. Clone size and V and J calls were adopted from that table, with D and trimming inferred from the DNA. The sample lists some 80,000 clones; more than 75% were seen once. The sequence was obtained from a woman over 75 with active or convalescent COVID-19. J is TRBJ2-1 and V is TRBV4-3; a weak D match, TRBD2 (6 bases). Input material: peripheral blood. The chain's CDR3 is CASSQEGGYNEQFF. The CDR3 DNA is TGCGCCAGCAGCCAGGAGGGAGGTTACAATGAGCAGTTCTTC.